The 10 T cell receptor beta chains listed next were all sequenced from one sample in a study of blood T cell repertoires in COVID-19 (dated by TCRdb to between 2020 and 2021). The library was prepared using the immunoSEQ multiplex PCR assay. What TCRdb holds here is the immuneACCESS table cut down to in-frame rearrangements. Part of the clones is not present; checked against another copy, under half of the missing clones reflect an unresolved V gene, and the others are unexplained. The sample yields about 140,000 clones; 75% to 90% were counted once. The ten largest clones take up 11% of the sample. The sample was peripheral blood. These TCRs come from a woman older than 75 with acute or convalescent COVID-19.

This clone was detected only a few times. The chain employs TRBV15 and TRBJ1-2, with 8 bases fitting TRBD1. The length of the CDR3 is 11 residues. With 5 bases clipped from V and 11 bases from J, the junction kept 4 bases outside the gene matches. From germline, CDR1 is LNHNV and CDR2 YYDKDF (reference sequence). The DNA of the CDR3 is TGTGCCACCAGCTCAACAGGGGGGTACACCTTC. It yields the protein CATSSTGGYTF. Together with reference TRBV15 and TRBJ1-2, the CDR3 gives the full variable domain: DAMVIQNPRYQVTQFGKPVTLSCSQTLNHNVMYWYQQKSSQAPKLLFHYYDKDFNNEADTPDNFQSRRPNTSFCFLDIRSPGLGDTAMYLCATSSTGGYTFGSGTRLTVV.

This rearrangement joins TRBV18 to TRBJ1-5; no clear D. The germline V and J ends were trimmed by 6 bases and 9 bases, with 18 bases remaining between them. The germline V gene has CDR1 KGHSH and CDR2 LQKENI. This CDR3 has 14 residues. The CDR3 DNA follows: TGTGCCAGCTCTCCAACGGCGGAGGGTTTGCCCCAGCATTTT. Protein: CASSPTAEGLPQHF.

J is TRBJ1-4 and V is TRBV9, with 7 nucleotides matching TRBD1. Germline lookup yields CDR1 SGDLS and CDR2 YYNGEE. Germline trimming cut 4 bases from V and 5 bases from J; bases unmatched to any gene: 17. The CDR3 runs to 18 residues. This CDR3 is CASSPLTGQPHGNEKLFF. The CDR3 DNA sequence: TGTGCCAGCAGCCCTCTCACGGGACAGCCCCATGGGAATGAAAAACTGTTTTTT.

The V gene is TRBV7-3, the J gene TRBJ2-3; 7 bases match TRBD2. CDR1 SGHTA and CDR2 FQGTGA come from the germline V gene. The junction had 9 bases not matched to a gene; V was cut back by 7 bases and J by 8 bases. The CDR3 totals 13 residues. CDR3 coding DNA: TGTGCCAGCAACCCCCGGGGGGTGGGTACGCAGTATTTT. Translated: CASNPRGVGTQYF.

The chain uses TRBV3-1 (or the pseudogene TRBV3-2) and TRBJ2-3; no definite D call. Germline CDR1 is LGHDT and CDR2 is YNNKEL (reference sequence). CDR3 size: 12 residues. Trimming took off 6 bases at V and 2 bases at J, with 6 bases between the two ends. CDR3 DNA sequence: TGTGCCAGCAGTCGACTCACAGATACGCAGTATTTT. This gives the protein CASSRLTDTQYF.

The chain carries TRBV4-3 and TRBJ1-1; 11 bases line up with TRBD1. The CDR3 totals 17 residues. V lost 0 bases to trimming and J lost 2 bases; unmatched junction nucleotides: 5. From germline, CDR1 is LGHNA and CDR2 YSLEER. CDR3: CASSQDGTGGLNTEAFF. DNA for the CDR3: TGCGCCAGCAGCCAAGATGGGACAGGGGGTCTTAACACTGAAGCTTTCTTT.

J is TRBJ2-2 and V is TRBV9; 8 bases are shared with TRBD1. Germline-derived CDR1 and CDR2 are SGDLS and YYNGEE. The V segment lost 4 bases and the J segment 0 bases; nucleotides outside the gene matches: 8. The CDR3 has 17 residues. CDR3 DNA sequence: TGTGCCAGCAGCCCCATCGGGACAGGTGCGAACACCGGGGAGCTGTTTTTT. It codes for CASSPIGTGANTGELFF.

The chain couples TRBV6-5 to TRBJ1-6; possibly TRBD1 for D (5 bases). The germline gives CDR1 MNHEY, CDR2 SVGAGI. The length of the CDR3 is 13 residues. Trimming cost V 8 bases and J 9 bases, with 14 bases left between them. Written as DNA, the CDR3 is TGTGCCAGCGGGGGGAATTTCGGTTCACCCCTCCACTTT. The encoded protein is CASGGNFGSPLHF.

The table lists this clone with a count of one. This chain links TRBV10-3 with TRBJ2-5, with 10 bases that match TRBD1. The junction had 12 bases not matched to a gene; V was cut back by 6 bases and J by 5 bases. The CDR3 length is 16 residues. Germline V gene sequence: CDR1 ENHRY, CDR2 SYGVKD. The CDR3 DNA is TGTGCCATCAGCCCGACAGGGGGCAGCCCTCGGGAGACCCAGTACTTC. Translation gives CAISPTGGSPRETQYF.

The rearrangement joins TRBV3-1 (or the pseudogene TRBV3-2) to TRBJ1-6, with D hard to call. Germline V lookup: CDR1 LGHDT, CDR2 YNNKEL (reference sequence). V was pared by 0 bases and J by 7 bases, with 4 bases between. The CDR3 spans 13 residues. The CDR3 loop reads CASSQDQNSPLHF. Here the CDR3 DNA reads TGTGCCAGCAGCCAAGATCAGAATTCACCCCTCCACTTT.